This TCR beta chain was identified during a study of a mutant IDH1 vaccine in newly diagnosed glioma. Study observations and caveats: Pseudoprogression seemed unlinked to shifts in top peripheral T cell clonotypes.

The time point was: baseline, week 1 (first vaccination visit). The treatment here: pre-vaccination baseline after standard-of-care therapy. TCRdb's copy holds only in-frame clones and misses some; the assay was immunoSEQ multiplex PCR. The sample holds under 65,000 clones, 80% to 90% seen once. CDR1 is MNHEY and CDR2 is SVGAGI in the germline V gene. This CDR3 has 15 residues. V gave up 0 bases and J gave up 3 bases, with 11 bases separating them. A note on this clone: The antigen remains undetermined.

The chain couples TRBV6-5 to TRBJ1-2; D is possibly TRBD1 (5 bases). The TCR was taken from a man aged 18 to 29 with glioma. Sequenced here: PBMCs, sampled from a glioma patient treated with radiotherapy, temozolomide or both. This CDR3 is CASSYSGVSYYGYTF. The DNA for the CDR3 is TGTGCCAGCAGTTACTCGGGGGTTTCTTACTATGGCTACACCTTC.